This T cell receptor beta chain was recovered during a study of T cells in Graves' hyperthyroidism and ophthalmopathy. Disease lasting under 3 months, a NOSPECS grade of at least 4, and a Clinical Activity Score of at least 3 were features of the ophthalmopathy patients. Patients were excluded for uncontrolled infection, other autoimmune disease, pregnancy or lactation. Orbital computed tomography, thyroid ultrasound, serum thyroxine and TRAb, and clinical symptoms together informed the diagnoses. V was shortened by 4 bases and J by 2 bases, with 5 bases between the two germline ends. This CDR3 comprises 12 residues. Germline lookup yields CDR1 SGDLS and CDR2 YYNGEE. Amplification targeted TCR beta CDR3 regions from RNA transcripts. Using the HTBI primer set, a first-round RT-PCR was run on the TCR CDR3. TCRdb analysed the multiplex PCR reads with MiXCR anew, one entry per CDR3 protein. The repertoire holds hundreds of thousands of distinct CDR3 sequences, about 15% seen once, with under 35% in the top ten.

Note on this clonotype: Being one base from a much bigger clone, this may be a read error.

V and J are TRBV9 and TRBJ2-3; unclear D gene. The receptor was isolated from a woman younger than 35 with Graves' ophthalmopathy. Material: blood. The CDR3 protein is CASSPTTDTQYF. The CDR3 region has the DNA TGTGCCAGCAGCCCCACCACAGATACGCAGTATTTT.